This T cell receptor (beta chain) was retrieved from a study of read filtering for tumor transcriptome and immune sequencing. V was clipped by 4 bases and J by 0 bases; unmatched bases: 3. CDR3 length equals 14 residues. Germline V gives CDR1 SGDLS, CDR2 YYNGEE. Whole-study findings and limits: Approximately 80% of IR-seq clonotypes had one read, totaling approximately 4% of reads; RNA-seq: roughly 76% and 46%.

The library was built from about 370 ng RNA with molecular barcoded adaptors for alpha/delta and beta/gamma chains. In TCRdb, the reads were re-called with MiXCR into one record per CDR3 protein. The data hold 30,000 to 45,000 distinct CDR3 sequences, with roughly 15% observed a single time. Comment on this clonotype: As yet, its antigen is unknown.

The clonotype was recovered from a donor aged 40 or over with multiple myeloma. The specimen was a population of CD138-negative cells sorted from bone marrow. The gene calls are TRBV9 and TRBJ2-7; 8 positions agree with TRBD2. The CDR3 protein is CASSSGLDSYEQYF. In DNA form, the CDR3 reads TGTGCCAGCAGCTCGGGACTAGACTCCTACGAGCAGTACTTC.